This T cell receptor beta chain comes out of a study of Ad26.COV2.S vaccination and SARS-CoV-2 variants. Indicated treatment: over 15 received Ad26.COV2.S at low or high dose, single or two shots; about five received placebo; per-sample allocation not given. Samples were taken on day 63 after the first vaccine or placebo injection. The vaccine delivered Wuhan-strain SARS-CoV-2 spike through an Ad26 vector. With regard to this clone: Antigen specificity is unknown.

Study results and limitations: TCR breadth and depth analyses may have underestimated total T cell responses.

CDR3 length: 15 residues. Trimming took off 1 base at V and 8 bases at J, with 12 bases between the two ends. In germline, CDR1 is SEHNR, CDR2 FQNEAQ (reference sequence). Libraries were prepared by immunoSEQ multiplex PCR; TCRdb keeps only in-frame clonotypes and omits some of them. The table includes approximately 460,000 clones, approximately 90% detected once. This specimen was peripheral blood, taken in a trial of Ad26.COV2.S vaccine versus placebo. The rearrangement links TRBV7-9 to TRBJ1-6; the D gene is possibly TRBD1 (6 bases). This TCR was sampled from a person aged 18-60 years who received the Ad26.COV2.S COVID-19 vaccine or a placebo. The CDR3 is CASSLGGGTHSPLHF. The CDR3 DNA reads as TGTGCCAGCAGCTTAGGAGGGGGAACTCATTCACCCCTCCACTTT. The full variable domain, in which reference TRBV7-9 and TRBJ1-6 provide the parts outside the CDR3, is DTGVSQNPRHKITKRGQNVTFRCDPISEHNRLYWYRQTLGQGPEFLTYFQNEAQLEKSRLLSDRFSAERPKGSFSTLEIQRTEQGDSAMYLCASSLGGGTHSPLHFGNGTRLTVT.